The text below deals with one T cell receptor (beta chain). This clone has just a few counts. No cognate antigen has been identified for it. The input lacks base qualities; no much larger clone sits a single base away. Using the deep immunoSEQ assay, multiplex PCR amplified TCR CDR3 regions from genomic DNA. Extracted genomic DNA from each cell subset was distributed evenly across all wells of several immunoSEQ 96-well plates, and each plate was treated as a replicate. Each replicate PCR for sorted subsets received around 200 ng genomic DNA, equal to tens of thousands of T cell genomes. The purified libraries were quantified using a Qubit 3.0 fluorometer, sized with a Bioanalyzer 2100, and then quantified again using the KAPA Library Quantification kit. Each immunoSEQ 96-well plate was sequenced on its own single-read 150-cycle Illumina NextSeq 550 flow cell. The paper's data handling went like this. Because only junctional sequences without quality scores were contained in the immunoSEQ output, filtering matching that applied to full-length reads could not be performed. To assign V/J genes and CDR3, sequences were annotated using PyIR, a Python wrapper for IgBLAST v1.9, with IMGT germline references. Reads were removed for weak V/J assignments (E-value above 1e-6), missing CDR3, stop codons, out-of-frame junctions, or ambiguous translated residues. A V3J clonotype was defined by an identical inferred V gene, J gene, and CDR3 amino acid sequence. To compute the percentage overlap between repertoires, the number of shared unique clonotypes was divided by the size of the smaller repertoire. RTK rarefaction, the Chao1 estimator, and Recon v2.1 estimates of unobserved clonotypes were used to assess repertoire richness. Generation probabilities for all TCRbeta clonotypes obtained by the gDNA method from several donors were computed using OLGA. The clones in this table, taken by TCRdb from immuneACCESS, are in-frame only. Not every clone is retained; where verified, under half of the shortfall comes from an unresolved V gene, and the cause of the rest is unknown. The DNA was the basis for D and trimming; V, J and clone size are from that table. The sample table shows under 130,000 clones, and less than 80% are seen once. Together, the top ten hold roughly a quarter of the sample.

CDR3 length: 17 amino acids, cysteine to phenylalanine. Here the CDR3 DNA is all that survives: 51 bases in frame from base 1. Based on the germline V gene, the CDR1 and CDR2 sequences are MGHDK and SYGVNS. V is trimmed back by 5 bases and J by 1 base, and the junction contains 11 bases that no gene match accounts for. The sample comes from a study of shared clonotypes between healthy human individuals (dated by TCRdb to between 2020 and 2021). As for the study more broadly: A few men and a couple of women, aged 18 to 49 years, made up the cohort. For each donor, CD4 naive and CD4 memory were each given three plates, CD8 naive was given two plates, and CD8 memory was given one plate. To estimate repertoire size and how much clonotype sharing occurs between individuals, the study deeply sequenced the blood TCR repertoires of about five healthy adults. Different laboratories and diverse techniques were used to prepare libraries and sequence TCR repertoires, to increase sequencing depth and limit assay-specific biases. Leukapheresis yielded between about 0.85 and 10 billion PBMCs per donor. Study-level results and caveats: Estimated clonotype richness was generally larger for naive than for memory subsets. Pairwise subsampling indicated that sequencing depth was expected to affect the degree of clonotype sharing among donors. Sampling was restricted to blood, and TCR repertoires in tissues likely differ from the TCR repertoires found in blood. Compared with non-shared clonotypes, the clonotypes found in all four sorted-subset donors had higher generation probabilities. Because the study included a small number of donors, the genetic and exposure-history diversity represented was limited. Approximately 5% of naive CD4, 3.5% of naive CD8, approximately 2.2% of memory CD4, and about 0.4% of memory CD8 clonotypes were shared across several donors. Rarefaction of sorted-subset datasets indicated incomplete sequencing despite the large sequencing depth.

Healthy HIV-negative adults with no recently reported acute infections or vaccinations were included as donors. Every donor was a Caucasian adult residing in Nashville, Tennessee, USA. CD8 memory samples combined magnetically selected CD45RO+ cells with CCR7-negative CD45RA+ effector memory (TemRA) cells. Blood was collected by leukapheresis, and PBMCs were isolated by Ficoll-Histopaque density gradient centrifugation and then cryopreserved in liquid nitrogen vapor phase. Purity and quantity of every magnetically sorted T cell population were checked by analytical flow cytometry. From each sorted fraction, genomic DNA was isolated and quantified by UV absorbance on a Nanodrop 2000c.

Recombination connected TRBV25-1 to TRBJ2-5; 9 central bases correspond to TRBD2. Sequenced material: memory CD8+ T cells sorted from blood. In light of the paper, this sample's cell subset or site label describes: CD45RO+ cells pooled with CCR7-negative TemRA cells. The sequence was collected from a woman in her 30s in good health. The CDR3 protein sequence reads: CASSPSVTSGSQETQYF. The DNA sequence reads TGTGCCAGCAGTCCGAGTGTAACTAGCGGGTCCCAAGAGACCCAGTACTTC.